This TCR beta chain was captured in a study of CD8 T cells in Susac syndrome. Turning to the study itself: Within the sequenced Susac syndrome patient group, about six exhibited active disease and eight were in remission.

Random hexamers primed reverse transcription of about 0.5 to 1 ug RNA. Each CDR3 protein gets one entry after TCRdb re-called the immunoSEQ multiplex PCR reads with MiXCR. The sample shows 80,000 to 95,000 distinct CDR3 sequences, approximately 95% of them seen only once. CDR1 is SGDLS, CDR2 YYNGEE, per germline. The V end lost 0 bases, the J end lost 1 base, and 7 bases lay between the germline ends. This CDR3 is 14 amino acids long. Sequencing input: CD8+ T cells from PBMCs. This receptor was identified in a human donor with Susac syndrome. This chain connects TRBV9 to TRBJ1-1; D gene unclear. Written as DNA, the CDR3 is TGTGCCAGCAGCGTAGTTGGAGAGAACACTGAAGCTTTCTTT. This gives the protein CASSVVGENTEAFF.